Listed below are T cell receptor beta chains from one sample, sequenced in a study of T-cell memory formation after mild COVID-19. TCRdb recomputed calls from the 5' RACE reads with MiXCR, one row per CDR3 protein. The sample comprises more than 150,000 distinct CDR3 sequences, around 20% of which are singletons, and roughly 4.3% rests with the top ten. The material sequenced was PBMCs or a T cell subset sorted from them (not recorded which). The receptors derive from a man aged 18 to 30 who had mild COVID-19 (a few samples of this study predate the infection). Cell type and time point are not known. Both conserved end residues are trimmed from each CDR3. Only some rows state a clone size, as once, few, many or a class for expanded clones.

>many|TRBJ2-3|TRBV7-9
ASSLAGRNRDTQY
>few|TRBJ2-3|TRBV5-1
ASSLELAGGTDTQY
>-|TRBJ1-4|TRBV3-1
ASSPIGTRYEKLF
>few|TRBJ2-3|TRBV7-2
ASSLAHITTDTQY
>many|TRBJ2-5|TRBV5-1
ASSFDGSAEETQY
>-|TRBJ1-2|TRBV7-2
ASSSGQGGFGKGYT
>few|TRBJ2-7|TRBV29-1
SVRYGLGEYEQY
>few|TRBJ1-1|TRBV28
ASTPGQGYTEAF
>few|TRBJ2-7|TRBV15
ATSRDRPYEQY
>-|TRBJ1-2|TRBV6-2/TRBV6-3
ASSPTGQGPNYGYT
>-|TRBJ2-3|TRBV4-1
ASSQDYTSGNTDTQY
>-|TRBJ1-1|TRBV28
ASTQPPGTEAF
>few|TRBJ2-7|TRBV30
AWSPGQGIAYEQY
>few|TRBJ2-5|TRBV7-9
ATRETGGMETQY
>-|TRBJ1-1|TRBV28
ASGTGQEAF
>-|TRBJ1-6|TRBV6-5
ASSYGTAYSPLH
>few|TRBJ1-1|TRBV28
ASSLLRQAEGF
>-|TRBJ1-1|TRBV21-1
ASSKAPREGTEAF
>few|TRBJ2-1|TRBV19
ASRIQWIGEGEQF
>-|TRBJ1-1|TRBV10-3
AISESGQGATEAF
>-|TRBJ2-1|TRBV5-1
ASSPQTGNNEQF
>-|TRBJ2-3|TRBV10-1
ASSDGTVGTDTQY
>-|TRBJ2-3|TRBV20-1
SASETSTDTQY
>few|TRBJ1-2|TRBV10-3
AILGQTGYT
>few|TRBJ2-3|TRBV2
ASSGGQGGTDTQY
>few|TRBJ1-5|TRBV12-3/TRBV12-4
ASSSGSRQPQH
>many|TRBJ2-5|TRBV6-5
ASSSDSSSETQY
>few|TRBJ1-5|TRBV5-6
ASSLGQGLGPQH
>few|TRBJ2-1|TRBV5-1
ASSLFGGGDNEQF
>few|TRBJ1-2|TRBV5-1
ASSWTFGAYGYT